The 22 T cell receptor beta chains in this list originate from one sample, sequenced in a study of OX40 agonist ivuxolimab in advanced cancers. Measured with immunoSEQ multiplex PCR; TCRdb has only the in-frame clones, and not every one. The sample shows about 58,000 clones, about nine tenths of them seen only once. Source: CD4+ or CD8+ T cells sorted from blood, taken in a trial of the OX40 agonist ivuxolimab. Every receptor here comes from an adult with an advanced solid tumor such as melanoma, head and neck, liver or kidney cancer.

V gene TRBV25-1 combines with J gene TRBJ2-7, with 9 bases lining up with TRBD1. From germline, CDR1 is MGHDK and CDR2 SYGVNS. V lost 3 bases to trimming and J lost 3 bases; unmatched junction nucleotides: 9. There are 16 residues in the CDR3. The CDR3 spells CASSDPRTGEIYEQYF. The CDR3 bases are TGTGCCAGCAGTGACCCCCGGACAGGGGAAATCTACGAGCAGTACTTC.

V and J are TRBV11-3 and TRBJ2-2; 8 bases map to TRBD1. The ends lost 6 bases at V and 4 bases at J; junction bases unmatched: 13. Germline V gives CDR1 SGHNT, CDR2 YENEEA. The length of the CDR3 is 17 residues. The CDR3 nucleotides are TGTGCCAGCAGACGGAGTGTGGGGACAGGTCTCACCGGGGAGCTGTTTTTT. Encoded protein: CASRRSVGTGLTGELFF.

The chain is built from TRBV7-9 and TRBJ2-7, with a weak D call TRBD2 (6 bases). Trimming removed 7 bases at V and 3 bases at J, with 16 bases between. Germline lookup yields CDR1 SEHNR and CDR2 FQNEAQ (reference sequence). This CDR3 has 14 amino acids. CDR3 nucleotides: TGTGCCAGCACTGGGGGGACGACCAACTACGAGCAGTACTTC. This codes for CASTGGTTNYEQYF.

The chain carries TRBV6-1 and TRBJ1-5, with D possibly TRBD1 on 6 matching bases. CDR1 and CDR2 from the germline V gene are MNHNS and SASEGT. CDR3 size: 16 residues. V gave up 4 bases and J gave up 2 bases, with 15 bases separating them. For the CDR3, the DNA is TGTGCCAGCAGTGCTCCCGCGACAGGTGGCAATCAGCCCCAGCATTTT. Its protein is CASSAPATGGNQPQHF.

This clone was seen once. CDR3 coding DNA: TGTGCCAGCAGTTTTCAGCGTTCCGGGGAGCTGTTTTTT. Translating gives CASSFQRSGELFF. J is TRBJ2-2 and V is TRBV28, with D uncertain. The germline CDR1 and CDR2 sequences are MDHEN and SYDVKM. This CDR3 contains 13 residues. With 3 bases removed from V and 6 bases from J, the gap between germline ends came to 8 bases.

This chain connects TRBV6-6 to TRBJ1-6; no clear D. Germline-derived CDR1 and CDR2 are MNHNY and SVGAGI (reference sequence). The CDR3 covers 14 residues. The germline V and J ends were trimmed by 0 bases and 10 bases, with 10 bases remaining between them. The CDR3 DNA sequence: TGTGCCAGCAGTTACTCGGCCGGGGAGTCACCCCTCCACTTT. Translated: CASSYSAGESPLHF.

The rearrangement joins TRBV4-2 to TRBJ2-7, with 7 bases identical to TRBD2. V lost 4 bases and J lost 3; bases outside the gene matches: 6. The CDR3 covers 14 residues. Germline V lookup: CDR1 LGHNA, CDR2 YNFKEQ. In DNA form, the CDR3 reads TGTGCCAGCAGCCCGGGACTAATACGCTACGAGCAGTACTTC. Residues: CASSPGLIRYEQYF.

The genes are TRBV21-1 and TRBJ1-4. TRBV21-1 is classified as a pseudogene. This CDR3 has 15 amino acids. CDR3 protein: CASSPRAVLNEKLFF. CDR3 in DNA: TGTGCCAGCAGCCCAAGGGCGGTCCTTAATGAAAAACTGTTTTTT.

This sequence joins TRBV6-6 and TRBJ2-5; 10 bases fit TRBD1. Per the germline V gene, CDR1 is MNHNY and CDR2 is SVGAGI (reference sequence). This CDR3 is built from 14 residues. V lost 6 bases and J lost 5; bases outside the gene matches: 6. The CDR3 protein is CASSRQGATETQYF. The CDR3 DNA sequence: TGTGCCAGCAGCCGACAGGGGGCGACTGAGACCCAGTACTTC.

The chain recombines TRBV4-2 with TRBJ2-1; D not resolved. This CDR3 comprises 13 residues. V lost 3 bases and J lost 7, with 10 bases in between. Germline-derived CDR1 and CDR2 are LGHNA and YNFKEQ. For the CDR3, the DNA is TGTGCCAGCAGCCACAGTCACTTTAATGAGCAGTTCTTC. This translates into CASSHSHFNEQFF.

The chain recombines TRBV10-3 with TRBJ2-5, with 11 bases aligning to TRBD1. The CDR3 contains 14 residues. Germline V gene data show CDR1 as ENHRY and CDR2 as SYGVKD. The V segment lost 4 bases and the J segment 3 bases; nucleotides outside the gene matches: 1. CDR3 amino acids: CAISGGQGEETQYF. The CDR3 DNA is TGTGCCATCAGTGGGGGACAGGGGGAAGAGACCCAGTACTTC.

This clone was observed a single time. The rearrangement joins TRBV7-3 to TRBJ2-1; D unclear. The CDR3 consists of 13 residues. Germline V lookup: CDR1 SGHTA, CDR2 FQGTGA. V shed 2 bases and J shed 11 bases, with 13 bases lying between them. The CDR3 region has the DNA TGTGCCAGCAGCTTAGGAATGGGCAAAAAGCAGTTCTTC. It specifies CASSLGMGKKQFF.

As DNA, the CDR3 is TGTGCCAGCAGCGTTCTTGACAGGGGAAGTCGGAACTATGGCTACACCTTC. It specifies CASSVLDRGSRNYGYTF. The chain joins TRBV9 to TRBJ1-2; 8 bases line up with TRBD1. The CDR3 runs to 17 residues. Looked up from germline, CDR1 is SGDLS and CDR2 is YYNGEE. Trimming at V came to 2 bases and at J to 2 bases, leaving 11 bases not matched to a gene.

J is TRBJ2-7 and V is TRBV11-3; TRBD1 aligns across 9 bases. Germline CDR1 and CDR2: SGHNT and YENEEA. This CDR3 has 13 amino acids. Trimming cost V 5 bases and J 6 bases; bases outside gene matches: 5. CDR3 bases: TGTGCCAGCAGCGCGCGGGACAGGGTCGAGCAGTACTTC. This codes for CASSARDRVEQYF.

The gene calls are TRBV5-1 and TRBJ2-1, with TRBD2 matching 12 bases. Germline V gives CDR1 SGHRS, CDR2 YFSETQ. This CDR3 comprises 16 residues. After removal of 7 bases from V and 3 bases from J, the junction contained 8 bases not matched to a gene. The CDR3 DNA follows: TGCGCCAGCCAGAGGACTAGCGGGATTAGCTACAATGAGCAGTTCTTC. Its translation is CASQRTSGISYNEQFF.

The chain employs TRBV6-6 and TRBJ2-1, with 8 bases aligning to TRBD1. Trimming at V came to 7 bases and at J to 4 bases, leaving 12 bases not matched to a gene. This CDR3 is 16 amino acids long. Per the germline V gene, CDR1 is MNHNY and CDR2 is SVGAGI (reference sequence). CDR3 sequence: CASINQGRGLYNEQFF. DNA of the CDR3: TGTGCCAGCATAAATCAGGGCAGGGGGCTTTACAATGAGCAGTTCTTC.

The rearrangement uses TRBV4-3 and TRBJ2-2, with D maybe TRBD1 (5 bases). Germline-derived CDR1 and CDR2 are LGHNA and YSLEER. CDR3 length: 15 amino acids. Trimming removed 1 base from V and 7 bases from J, with 13 bases in between. Written as DNA, the CDR3 is TGCGCCAGCAGCCAAGGGGGCAGAATGAGCGGGGAGCTGTTTTTT. It codes for CASSQGGRMSGELFF.

The chain joins TRBV28 to TRBJ2-5; 8 bases align to TRBD2. Germline V gives CDR1 MDHEN, CDR2 SYDVKM. The CDR3 is made up of 13 amino acids. Trimming took 5 bases from V and 7 from J; bases not matched to a gene: 6. DNA for the CDR3: TGTGCCAGCAGTATTCCCGGGGGGGCGACCCAGTACTTC. Translation gives CASSIPGGATQYF.

The chain links TRBV2 to TRBJ2-3; 9 bases align to TRBD1. V dropped 5 bases and J dropped 5; count of bases not matched to a gene: 8. The CDR3 length is 15 residues. CDR1 and CDR2 from the germline V gene are SNHLY and FYNNEI. The CDR3 protein is CASSQGQGRVDTQYF. The CDR3 bases are TGTGCCAGCAGTCAAGGACAGGGGCGGGTAGATACGCAGTATTTT.

The genes are TRBV11-2 and TRBJ2-7; 7 nucleotides line up with TRBD1. CDR1 SGHAT and CDR2 FQNNGV come from the germline V gene. CDR3 length equals 14 residues. Trimming took 4 bases from V and 3 from J; bases not matched to a gene: 6. CDR3 amino acids: CASSYLRGNYEQYF. The CDR3 DNA reads as TGTGCCAGCAGCTACCTCAGGGGGAACTACGAGCAGTACTTC.

The V gene is TRBV11-2, the J gene TRBJ2-5; the D gene is possibly TRBD2 (6 bases). There are 15 residues in the CDR3. Trimming left V 3 bases short and J 5 bases short, with 16 bases between. Germline CDR1 SGHAT, CDR2 FQNNGV. The CDR3 region is CASSLNPSAGETQYF. CDR3 coding DNA: TGTGCCAGCAGCTTGAACCCTAGCGCCGGGGAGACCCAGTACTTC.

The J gene is TRBJ2-1, the V gene TRBV5-4; maybe TRBD2 (5 bases). The germline CDR1 and CDR2 sequences are SGHNT and YYREEE (reference sequence). This CDR3 has 14 residues. Trimming took off 0 bases at V and 3 bases at J, with 7 bases between the two ends. As DNA, the CDR3 is TGTGCCAGCAGCTTGGCGGGGAACTACAATGAGCAGTTCTTC. It yields the protein CASSLAGNYNEQFF. Full variable domain (missing parts from reference TRBV5-4 and TRBJ2-1): ETGVTQSPTHLIKTRGQQVTLRCSSQSGHNTVSWYQQALGQGPQFIFQYYREEENGRGNFPPRFSGLQFPNYSSELNVNALELDDSALYLCASSLAGNYNEQFFGPGTRLTVL.